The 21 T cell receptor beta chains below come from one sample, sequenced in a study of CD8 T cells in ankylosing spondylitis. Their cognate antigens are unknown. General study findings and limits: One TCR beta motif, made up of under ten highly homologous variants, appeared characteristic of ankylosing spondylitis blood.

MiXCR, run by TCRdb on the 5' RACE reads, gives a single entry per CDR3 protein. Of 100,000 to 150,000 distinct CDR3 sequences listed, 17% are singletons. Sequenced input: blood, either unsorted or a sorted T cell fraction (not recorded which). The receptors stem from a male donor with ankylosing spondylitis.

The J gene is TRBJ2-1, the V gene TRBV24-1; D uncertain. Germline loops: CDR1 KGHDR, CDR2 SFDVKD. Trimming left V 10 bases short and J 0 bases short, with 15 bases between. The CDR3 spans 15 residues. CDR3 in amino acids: CATLLTVSSYNEQFF. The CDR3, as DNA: TGTGCCACACTACTGACGGTGAGCTCCTACAATGAGCAGTTCTTC.

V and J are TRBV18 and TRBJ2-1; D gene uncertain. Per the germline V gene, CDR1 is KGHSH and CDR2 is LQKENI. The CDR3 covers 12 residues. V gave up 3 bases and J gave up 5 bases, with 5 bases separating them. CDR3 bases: TGTGCCAGCTCACCGGGCCACAATGAGCAGTTCTTC. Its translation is CASSPGHNEQFF.

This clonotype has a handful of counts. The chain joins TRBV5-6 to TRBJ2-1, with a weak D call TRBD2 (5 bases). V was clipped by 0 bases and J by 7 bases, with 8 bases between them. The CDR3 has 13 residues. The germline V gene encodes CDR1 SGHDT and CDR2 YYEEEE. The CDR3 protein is CASSLVRGNEQFF. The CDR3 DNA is TGTGCCAGCAGCTTGGTCCGGGGAAATGAGCAGTTCTTC.

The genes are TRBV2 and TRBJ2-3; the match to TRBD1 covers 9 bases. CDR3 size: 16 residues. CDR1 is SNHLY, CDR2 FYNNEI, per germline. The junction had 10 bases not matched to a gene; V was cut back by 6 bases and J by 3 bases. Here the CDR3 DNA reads TGTGCCAGCAGGGGACCTTCGGGACAGGGAACAGATACGCAGTATTTT. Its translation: CASRGPSGQGTDTQYF.

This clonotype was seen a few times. DNA for the CDR3: TGTGCCAGCAGCCAAGATCCTGGAAACACCATATATTTT. This codes for CASSQDPGNTIYF. This chain uses TRBV3-1 with TRBJ1-3; D gene ambiguous. Germline lookup yields CDR1 LGHDT and CDR2 YNNKEL (reference sequence). V gave up 0 bases and J gave up 2 bases, with 2 bases separating them. The CDR3 length is 13 residues.

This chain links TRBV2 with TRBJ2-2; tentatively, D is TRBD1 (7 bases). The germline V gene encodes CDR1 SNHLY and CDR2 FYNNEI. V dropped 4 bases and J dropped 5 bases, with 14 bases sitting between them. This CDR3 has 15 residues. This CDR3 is CASSVWQGGTGELFF. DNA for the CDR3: TGTGCCAGCAGTGTCTGGCAGGGGGGAACCGGGGAGCTGTTTTTT. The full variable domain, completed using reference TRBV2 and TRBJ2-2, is EPEVTQTPSHQVTQMGQEVILRCVPISNHLYFYWYRQILGQKVEFLVSFYNNEISEKSEIFDDQFSVERPDGSNFTLKIRSTKLEDSAMYFCASSVWQGGTGELFFGEGSRLTVL.

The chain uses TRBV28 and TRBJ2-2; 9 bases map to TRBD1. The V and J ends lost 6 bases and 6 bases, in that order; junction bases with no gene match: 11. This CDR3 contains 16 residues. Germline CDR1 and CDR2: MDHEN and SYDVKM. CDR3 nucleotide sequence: TGTGCCAGCAGCGTAGGGACAGGGCAGTATTCCGGGGAGCTGTTTTTT. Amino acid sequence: CASSVGTGQYSGELFF.

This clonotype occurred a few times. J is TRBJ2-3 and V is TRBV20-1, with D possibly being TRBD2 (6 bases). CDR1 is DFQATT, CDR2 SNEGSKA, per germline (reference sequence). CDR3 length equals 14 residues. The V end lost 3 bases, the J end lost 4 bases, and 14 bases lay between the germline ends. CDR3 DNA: TGCAGTGCTAGCCCACTAGCTGGCGCAGATACGCAGTATTTT. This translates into CSASPLAGADTQYF.

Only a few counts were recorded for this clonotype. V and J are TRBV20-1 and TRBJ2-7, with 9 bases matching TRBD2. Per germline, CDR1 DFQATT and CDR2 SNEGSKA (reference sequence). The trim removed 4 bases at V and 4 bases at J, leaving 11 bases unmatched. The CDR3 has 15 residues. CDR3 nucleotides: TGCAGTGCTATGCGGGAGGGCCTGGTCAGGTACGAGCAGTACTTC. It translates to CSAMREGLVRYEQYF.

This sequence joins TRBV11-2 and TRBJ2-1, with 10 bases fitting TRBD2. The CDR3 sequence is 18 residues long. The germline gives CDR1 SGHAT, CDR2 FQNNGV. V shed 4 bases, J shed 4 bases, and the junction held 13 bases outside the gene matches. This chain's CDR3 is CASSSSPLAGVNYNEQFF. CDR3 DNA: TGTGCCAGCAGCTCGAGTCCCCTAGCGGGAGTAAATTACAATGAGCAGTTCTTC.

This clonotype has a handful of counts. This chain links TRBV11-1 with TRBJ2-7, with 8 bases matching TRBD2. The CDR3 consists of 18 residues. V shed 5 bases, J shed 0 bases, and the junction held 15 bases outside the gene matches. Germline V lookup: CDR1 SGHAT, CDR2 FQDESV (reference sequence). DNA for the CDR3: TGTGCCAGCAGCGTCTTTTCCTCAGCGGGAGAGAGCTCCTACGAGCAGTACTTC. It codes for CASSVFSSAGESSYEQYF.

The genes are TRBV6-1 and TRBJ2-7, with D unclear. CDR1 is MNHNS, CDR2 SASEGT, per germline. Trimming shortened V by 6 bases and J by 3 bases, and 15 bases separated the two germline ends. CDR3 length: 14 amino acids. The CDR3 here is CASSTSASGYEQYF. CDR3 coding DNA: TGTGCCAGCAGCACATCGGCATCCGGCTACGAGCAGTACTTC.

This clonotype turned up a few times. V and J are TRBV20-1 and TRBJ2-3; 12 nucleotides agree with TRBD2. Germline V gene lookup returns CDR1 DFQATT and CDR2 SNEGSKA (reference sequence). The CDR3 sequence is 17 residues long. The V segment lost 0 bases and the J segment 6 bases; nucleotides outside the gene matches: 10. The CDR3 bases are TGCAGTGCTAGAGATCCGCGGGGGCTAGCGGGAGGGGATACGCAGTATTTT. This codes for CSARDPRGLAGGDTQYF.

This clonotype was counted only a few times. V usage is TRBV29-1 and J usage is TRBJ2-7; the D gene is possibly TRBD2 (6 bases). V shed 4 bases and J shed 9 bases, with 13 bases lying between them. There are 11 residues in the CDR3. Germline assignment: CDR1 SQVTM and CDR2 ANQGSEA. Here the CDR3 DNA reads TGCAGCGTTGTTCTGGGGGGTTGGCAGTACTTC. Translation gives CSVVLGGWQYF.

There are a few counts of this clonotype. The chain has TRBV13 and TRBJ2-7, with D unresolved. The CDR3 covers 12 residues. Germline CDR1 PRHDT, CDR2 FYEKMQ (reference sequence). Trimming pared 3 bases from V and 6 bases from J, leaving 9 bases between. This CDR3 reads CASSFSWLEQYF. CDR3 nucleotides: TGTGCCAGCAGCTTTTCCTGGCTCGAGCAGTACTTC.

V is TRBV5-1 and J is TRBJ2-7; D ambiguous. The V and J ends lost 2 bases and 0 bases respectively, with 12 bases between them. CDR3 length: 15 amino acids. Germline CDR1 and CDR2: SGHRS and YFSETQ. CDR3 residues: CASSFGPPSSYEQYF. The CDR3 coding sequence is TGCGCCAGCAGCTTCGGGCCCCCGAGCTCCTACGAGCAGTACTTC.

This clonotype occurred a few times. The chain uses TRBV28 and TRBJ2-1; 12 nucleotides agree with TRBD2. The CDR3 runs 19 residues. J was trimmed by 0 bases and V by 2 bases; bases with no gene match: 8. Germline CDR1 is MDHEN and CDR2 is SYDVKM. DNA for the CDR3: TGTGCCAGCAGTTTACCCCTAGCGGGAGGGCCGAGCTCCTACAATGAGCAGTTCTTC. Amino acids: CASSLPLAGGPSSYNEQFF.

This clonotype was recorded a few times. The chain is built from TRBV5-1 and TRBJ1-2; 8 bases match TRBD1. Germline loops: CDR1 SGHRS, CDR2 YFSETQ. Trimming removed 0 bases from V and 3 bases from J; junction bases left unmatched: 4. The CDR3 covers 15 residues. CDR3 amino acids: CASSLARTGHYGYTF. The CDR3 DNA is TGCGCCAGCAGCTTGGCCCGGACAGGGCACTATGGCTACACCTTC.

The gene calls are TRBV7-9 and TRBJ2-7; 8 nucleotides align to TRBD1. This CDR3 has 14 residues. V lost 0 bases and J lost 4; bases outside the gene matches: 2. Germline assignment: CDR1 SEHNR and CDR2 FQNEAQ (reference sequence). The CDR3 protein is CASSLAGTGYEQYF. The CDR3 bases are TGTGCCAGCAGCTTAGCGGGGACAGGTTACGAGCAGTACTTC.

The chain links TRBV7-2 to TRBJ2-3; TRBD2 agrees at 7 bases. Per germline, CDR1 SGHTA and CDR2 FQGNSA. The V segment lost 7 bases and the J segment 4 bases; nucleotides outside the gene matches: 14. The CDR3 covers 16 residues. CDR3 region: CASTQGGLYESDTQYF. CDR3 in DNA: TGTGCCAGCACCCAGGGAGGGCTCTACGAGTCAGATACGCAGTATTTT.

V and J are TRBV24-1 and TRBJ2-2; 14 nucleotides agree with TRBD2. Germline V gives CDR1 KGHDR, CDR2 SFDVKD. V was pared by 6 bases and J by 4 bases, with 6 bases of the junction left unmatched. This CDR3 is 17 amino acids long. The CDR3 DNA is TGTGCCACCAGTTCCCCGGGACTAGCGGGAGCCACCGGGGAGCTGTTTTTT. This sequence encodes CATSSPGLAGATGELFF.